These 8 T cell receptor beta chains came from one sample sequenced in a study of blood T cells in healthy people across ages. Next came a second PCR, run for roughly 7 to 12 cycles, which used a sample-barcoded 5' primer along with a J-beta primer mix. Each CDR3 protein is one row after TCRdb ran MiXCR on the 5' RACE reads. This table holds some 1.4 million distinct CDR3 sequences, 42% found once. The material sequenced was blood. The receptors stem from a woman aged 18-30 years in good health.

V usage is TRBV12-3 or TRBV12-4 and J usage is TRBJ1-2, with no clear D. The CDR3 contains 16 residues. Trimming took off 0 bases at V and 7 bases at J, with 18 bases between the two ends. Here the CDR3 DNA reads TGTGCCAGCAGTTTAGCGAAAACGCTAGAACGTTTTGGCTACACCTTC. Encoded protein: CASSLAKTLERFGYTF.

The J gene is TRBJ2-3, the V gene TRBV30; 9 nucleotides line up with TRBD1. This CDR3 is 15 amino acids long. Germline-derived CDR1 and CDR2 are GTSNPN and SVGIG (reference sequence). Trimming removed 1 base from V and 3 bases from J; junction bases left unmatched: 5. CDR3 sequence (DNA): TGTGCCTGGAGTGCCGGACAGGGGAAAACAGATACGCAGTATTTT. Amino acids: CAWSAGQGKTDTQYF.

The rearrangement uses TRBV27 and TRBJ1-2; D may be TRBD1 (5 bases). V was clipped by 6 bases and J by 6 bases, with 20 bases between them. Per germline, CDR1 MNHEY and CDR2 SMNVEV (reference sequence). This CDR3 region has 15 residues. The CDR3, as DNA: TGTGCCAGCAGCACAAACCCCGGGACTTTACATGGCTACACCTTC. It translates to CASSTNPGTLHGYTF.

This chain uses TRBV4-2 with TRBJ2-5; 7 bases are shared with TRBD2. The CDR3 totals 17 residues. Germline CDR1 LGHNA, CDR2 YNFKEQ. V gave up 0 bases and J gave up 4 bases; unmatched junction bases: 11. The CDR3 region is CASSQDWVVASGETQYF. CDR3 sequence (DNA): TGTGCCAGCAGCCAAGATTGGGTTGTAGCTAGCGGAGAGACCCAGTACTTC.

This CDR3 is CSAGGQAANQPQHF. In DNA form, the CDR3 reads TGCAGTGCTGGCGGACAAGCAGCTAATCAGCCCCAGCATTTT. The gene calls are TRBV20-1 and TRBJ1-5; a weak D match, TRBD1 (5 bases). V shed 5 bases and J shed 4 bases, with 15 bases lying between them. CDR3 size: 14 residues. Germline V gene data show CDR1 as DFQATT and CDR2 as SNEGSKA (reference sequence).

This chain uses TRBV29-1 with TRBJ1-2; a possible D gene is TRBD1 (6 bases). Germline values: CDR1 SQVTM, CDR2 ANQGSEA. The CDR3 is 17 amino acids. V shed 5 bases and J shed 3 bases, with 25 bases lying between them. CDR3 bases: TGCAGCGTTCTCAGTGACAGGACCTACGAGCAGTACTATGGCTACACCTTC. Its protein product is CSVLSDRTYEQYYGYTF.

The rearrangement uses TRBV28 and TRBJ1-3; 7 bases map to TRBD1. The CDR3 consists of 18 residues. V trimming: 4 bases; J trimming: 2 bases; junction bases outside the gene matches: 14. Looked up from germline, CDR1 is MDHEN and CDR2 is SYDVKM. The CDR3 sequence: CASSSPFTTGKTGNTIYF. In nucleotides, the CDR3 is TGTGCCAGCAGTTCCCCCTTCACGACAGGGAAGACTGGAAACACCATATATTTT.

This clonotype turned up a few times. The rearrangement uses TRBV6-1 and TRBJ1-2; no clear D gene. Looked up from germline, CDR1 is MNHNS and CDR2 is SASEGT. V lost 4 bases and J 5 bases, leaving 11 bases between the germline ends. The CDR3 runs to 13 residues. The chain's CDR3 is CASSAQDLYGYTF. As DNA, the CDR3 is TGTGCCAGCAGTGCGCAGGACTTGTATGGCTACACCTTC.